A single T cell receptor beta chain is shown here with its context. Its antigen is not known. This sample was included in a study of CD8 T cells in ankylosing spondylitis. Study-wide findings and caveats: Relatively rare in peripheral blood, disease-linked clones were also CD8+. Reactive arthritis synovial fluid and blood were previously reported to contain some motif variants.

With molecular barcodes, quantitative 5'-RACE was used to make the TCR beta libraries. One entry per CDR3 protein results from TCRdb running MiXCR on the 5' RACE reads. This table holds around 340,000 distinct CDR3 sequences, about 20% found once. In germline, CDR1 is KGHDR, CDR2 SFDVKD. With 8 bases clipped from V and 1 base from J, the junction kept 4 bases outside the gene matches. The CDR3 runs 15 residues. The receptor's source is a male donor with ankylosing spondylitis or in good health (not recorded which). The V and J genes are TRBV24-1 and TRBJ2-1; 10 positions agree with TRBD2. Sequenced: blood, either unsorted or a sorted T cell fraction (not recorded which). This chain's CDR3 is CATMGTSESYNEQFF. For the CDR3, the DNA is TGTGCCACCATGGGGACTAGCGAGTCCTACAATGAGCAGTTCTTC.